This entry describes one T cell receptor beta chain. Its antigen is currently unknown. The entry originates in a study of radiation and T cells in renal cell carcinoma. CDR1 and CDR2 (germline): LNHDA, SQIVND (reference sequence). V lost 1 base and J 6 bases, leaving 6 bases between the germline ends. The CDR3 has 12 residues. TCRdb's table, derived via immunoSEQ multiplex PCR, lists solely in-frame clones and lacks some. This table has roughly 150,000 clones, approximately 90% appearing once. Findings and limits, study-wide: No pretreatment tumor biopsies were available for baseline clonotypes.

Time point in this sample: blood 2 weeks post-SBRT. Stated treatment: 15 Gy SBRT to primary tumor, nephrectomy 4 weeks later. The source was blood, collected from a patient whose treatment included radiotherapy and nephrectomy. This chain joins TRBV19 and TRBJ1-1; D not resolved. This TCR derives from a woman aged 45-65 years with renal cell carcinoma. DNA for the CDR3: TGTGCCAGTAGTATAGGCGGGCCTGAAGCTTTCTTT. Amino acid sequence: CASSIGGPEAFF.